This passage covers 7 T cell receptor beta chains from one sample sequenced in a study of neurological immune-mediated disorders. Time point defined: technical triplicate 3. TCRdb used MiXCR to reprocess the 5' RACE reads, holding one entry per CDR3 protein. This table has about 44,000 distinct CDR3 sequences, around a fifth appearing once. The sequencing input was PBMCs. The receptors stem from a man in his sixties with HTLV-1-associated myelopathy (HAM/TSP).

This clonotype was picked up many times. The rearrangement joins TRBV20-1 to TRBJ2-1, with a weak D call TRBD1 (6 bases). The V gene lost 1 base and the J gene lost 0 bases, with 13 bases spanning the gap. The CDR3 spans 16 residues. Germline CDR1 reads DFQATT; CDR2 reads SNEGSKA (reference sequence). The CDR3 reads CSARGHGGRSYNEQFF. CDR3 nucleotide sequence: TGCAGTGCTAGAGGCCATGGGGGCCGCTCCTACAATGAGCAGTTCTTC.

CDR3: CASAGGLAGTDTQYF. The CDR3 DNA is TGTGCCTCCGCCGGAGGCCTAGCGGGGACAGATACGCAGTATTTT. The J gene is TRBJ2-3, the V gene TRBV10-3; 9 bases agree with TRBD2. The germline V gene has CDR1 ENHRY and CDR2 SYGVKD. The CDR3 has 15 amino acids. V lost 11 bases to trimming and J lost 3 bases; unmatched junction nucleotides: 12.

This clonotype was seen many times. The gene calls are TRBV6-1 and TRBJ2-6; D not resolved. Germline V gives CDR1 MNHNS, CDR2 SASEGT. This CDR3 has 14 amino acids. V was cut by 5 bases and J by 2 bases, with 7 bases left in between. CDR3 region: CASSIEAGANVLTF. In DNA form, the CDR3 reads TGTGCCAGCAGTATCGAAGCTGGGGCCAACGTCCTGACTTTC.

This clonotype has at least ten counts. This rearrangement joins TRBV5-1 to TRBJ2-5, with 9 bases aligning to TRBD1. Per germline, CDR1 SGHRS and CDR2 YFSETQ. The CDR3 has 17 residues. V was pared by 3 bases and J by 5 bases, with 14 bases of the junction left unmatched. The CDR3 reads CASSSEPGQGLRETQYF. The CDR3 DNA reads TGCGCCAGCAGCTCAGAACCGGGACAGGGATTGAGGGAGACCCAGTACTTC.

This clonotype showed up many times. The chain is built from TRBV12-3 or TRBV12-4 and TRBJ2-7, with D possibly called TRBD1 or TRBD2 (5 bases each). The CDR3 extends over 13 amino acids. The V end was cut by 1 base, the J end by 6 bases, with 10 bases between. CDR3 protein: CASSLGDGGEQYF. The CDR3 region has the DNA TGTGCCAGCAGTTTAGGGGACGGCGGCGAGCAGTACTTC.

In this sample, this clonotype turned up many times. The chain joins TRBV4-1 to TRBJ1-1; a possible D gene is TRBD1 (6 bases). Trimming removed 0 bases from V and 2 bases from J, with 16 bases in between. Germline V gene lookup returns CDR1 MGHRA and CDR2 YSYEKL. CDR3 length: 17 residues. The CDR3 nucleotides read TGCGCCAGCAGCCAAGAAAGGGGCAGGGGACTTAACACTGAAGCTTTCTTT. Its protein is CASSQERGRGLNTEAFF.

This clonotype has at least ten counts. V is TRBV24-1 and J is TRBJ2-3; TRBD1 or TRBD2 may be the D gene (5 bases each). Germline V gene lookup returns CDR1 KGHDR and CDR2 SFDVKD. This CDR3 is built from 18 residues. V dropped 4 bases and J dropped 4 bases, with 23 bases sitting between them. CDR3 amino acids: CATSDPTKTGTEADTQYF. The DNA of the CDR3 is TGTGCCACCAGTGACCCTACTAAAACCGGGACGGAAGCAGATACGCAGTATTTT.